The sequence of this T cell receptor (beta chain) was determined in a study of OX40 agonist ivuxolimab in advanced cancers. Study at large: The dose-escalation group included hepatocellular carcinoma, melanoma, renal cell carcinoma and head and neck cancer. Findings and limits, study-wide: CD8+ T cells (on average) carried more expanded clones than CD4+ T cells. At doses 0.1 to 3.0 mg/kg, CD4+ and CD8+ clones expanded.

Germline lookup yields CDR1 SGDLS and CDR2 YYNGEE. The CDR3 extends over 13 amino acids. V gave up 0 bases and J gave up 5 bases, with 8 bases separating them. A word on this clone: Its antigen is as yet unknown.

Using immunoSEQ multiplex PCR, the repertoire was profiled, and TCRdb retains in-frame clones only, with some absent. The sample contains about 61,000 clones, about 90% of which appear only once. V and J are TRBV9 and TRBJ1-2, with D possibly being TRBD1 (5 bases). The sample was CD4+ or CD8+ T cells sorted from blood, taken in a trial of the OX40 agonist ivuxolimab. This receptor was obtained from an adult with an advanced solid tumor such as melanoma, head and neck, liver or kidney cancer. CDR3 nucleotide sequence: TGTGCCAGCAGCGTAGACCCAGGGTATGGCTACACCTTC. Translating gives CASSVDPGYGYTF. Complete variable domain (other parts from reference TRBV9 and TRBJ1-2): DSGVTQTPKHLITATGQRVTLRCSPRSGDLSVYWYQQSLDQGLQFLIQYYNGEERAKGNILERFSAQQFPDLHSELNLSSLELGDSALYFCASSVDPGYGYTFGSGTRLTVV.